Below are 24 T cell receptor beta chains sequenced from a single sample in a study of blood T cell repertoires in COVID-19. Repertoires were generated with immunoSEQ multiplex PCR, while TCRdb's copy carries only in-frame clones and drops some. The table records about 480,000 clones, around 89% of them present only once. Source material: PBMCs or T cells enriched from blood (not recorded which). These receptors were obtained from a woman aged 40 to 55 who had recovered from COVID-19.

V gene TRBV4-1 combines with J gene TRBJ1-1, with D hard to call. The CDR3 contains 14 residues. CDR1 and CDR2 (germline): MGHRA, YSYEKL. With 4 bases removed from V and 2 bases from J, the gap between germline ends came to 11 bases. The CDR3 region is CASSRNSPNTEAFF. CDR3 in DNA: TGCGCCAGCAGCCGAAACAGTCCTAACACTGAAGCTTTCTTT.

The chain couples TRBV21-1 to TRBJ2-4; the DNA was not compared with TRBD1, the D call given in the table. TRBV21-1 is an annotated pseudogene. The CDR3 is 16 residues long. The CDR3 region is CARAGALRFAKNIQYF. CDR3 nucleotide sequence: TGTGCCAGGGCAGGGGCTCTACGGTTTGCCAAAAACATTCAGTACTTC.

The CDR3 coding sequence is TGTGCCAGCAGTCCCTTGGGGACTGCTAACTATGGCTACACCTTC. Encoded protein: CASSPLGTANYGYTF. The chain carries TRBV6-5 and TRBJ1-2; TRBD1 is a possible D gene (5 bases). Germline V gene sequence: CDR1 MNHEY, CDR2 SVGAGI. The CDR3 covers 15 residues. Trimming removed 5 bases from V and 0 bases from J, with 13 bases in between.

The chain combines TRBV7-8 with TRBJ2-7, with 7 bases identical to TRBD1. The germline V gene has CDR1 SGHVS and CDR2 FQNEAQ. Trimming at V came to 4 bases and at J to 5 bases, leaving 14 bases not matched to a gene. CDR3 length: 16 amino acids. The CDR3 DNA reads as TGTGCCAGCAGCTCCGGACATATGACAGGGACGAACGAGCAGTACTTC. Residues: CASSSGHMTGTNEQYF.

The chain employs TRBV5-8 and TRBJ2-7, with 8 nucleotides matching TRBD2. CDR3 length: 17 amino acids. Looked up from germline, CDR1 is SGHTS and CDR2 is YDEGEE. The V gene end was trimmed by 5 bases and the J gene end by 5 bases; junction bases not matched to a gene: 18. The CDR3 DNA is TGTGCCAGCAGGGGGCTCCGAGGGACTAGTTCAATCAACGAGCAGTACTTC. It is translated as CASRGLRGTSSINEQYF. The variable domain in full, completed from reference TRBV5-8 and TRBJ2-7, reads EAGVTQSPTHLIKTRGQQATLRCSPISGHTSVYWYQQALGLGLQFLLWYDEGEERNRGNFPPRFSGRQFPNYSSELNVNALELEDSALYLCASRGLRGTSSINEQYFGPGTRLTVT.

The genes are TRBV28 and TRBJ1-4, with TRBD1 as a possible D gene (6 bases). The CDR3 contains 14 residues. The V end lost 5 bases, the J end lost 8 bases, and 15 bases lay between the germline ends. In germline, CDR1 is MDHEN, CDR2 SYDVKM. The CDR3 coding sequence is TGTGCCAGCAGTCGACAGGATGTGTACGAAAAACTGTTTTTT. Amino acids: CASSRQDVYEKLFF.

J is TRBJ2-5 and V is TRBV6-6, with D possibly being TRBD2 (5 bases). The CDR3 loop spans 14 amino acids. Germline lookup yields CDR1 MNHNY and CDR2 SVGAGI (reference sequence). V was shortened by 6 bases and J by 1 base, with 12 bases between the two germline ends. The DNA of the CDR3 is TGTGCCAGCAGCCGCGACTACATCCAAGAGACCCAGTACTTC. It yields the protein CASSRDYIQETQYF.

This chain uses TRBV15 with TRBJ1-3; D call uncertain. The CDR3 contains 15 residues. Germline CDR1 reads LNHNV; CDR2 reads YYDKDF (reference sequence). Trimming took 1 base from V and 0 from J, leaving 7 bases between them. CDR3 in DNA: TGTGCCACCAGCAGAGGAGGGTACTCTGGAAACACCATATATTTT. Translating gives CATSRGGYSGNTIYF.

The chain has TRBV6-5 and TRBJ1-2, with 7 positions matching TRBD1. The junction had 6 bases not matched to a gene; V was cut back by 9 bases and J by 8 bases. CDR3 length: 11 amino acids. The germline CDR1 and CDR2 sequences are MNHEY and SVGAGI. The CDR3 nucleotides are TGTGCCAGTCGACAGGGAGAAGGCTACACCTTC. This encodes CASRQGEGYTF.

This clone is a singleton in its sample. V gene TRBV6-2 or TRBV6-3 combines with J gene TRBJ1-5, with TRBD1 matching 11 bases. The CDR3 totals 19 residues. Germline-derived CDR1 and CDR2 are MNHEY and SVGEGT. The junction had 24 bases not matched to a gene; V was cut back by 6 bases and J by 11 bases. The CDR3 DNA reads TGTGCCAGCAGCCCAAGGGATCCGGACAGGGGGCTGTGGTTCAGGTCCCAGCATTTT. Translated, it gives CASSPRDPDRGLWFRSQHF.

In nucleotides, the CDR3 is TGTGCCATCAGCGATTGGGACAGGGTCTCCTATGGCTACACCTTC. The encoded protein is CAISDWDRVSYGYTF. The chain joins TRBV10-3 to TRBJ1-2, with 9 bases lining up with TRBD1. Trimming cost V 6 bases and J 4 bases; bases outside gene matches: 9. Germline V gene sequence: CDR1 ENHRY, CDR2 SYGVKD. CDR3 size: 15 residues.

V usage is TRBV9 and J usage is TRBJ2-1; the D gene is possibly TRBD2 (5 bases). The germline CDR1 and CDR2 sequences are SGDLS and YYNGEE. The CDR3 runs to 15 residues. Trimming took off 4 bases at V and 5 bases at J, with 16 bases between the two ends. Here the CDR3 DNA reads TGTGCCAGCAGCACGGTTGGGAGTGCCAACAATGAGCAGTTCTTC. Translation: CASSTVGSANNEQFF.

The J gene is TRBJ1-2, the V gene TRBV11-2; tentative D call: TRBD1 (6 bases). Trimming pared 5 bases from V and 8 bases from J, leaving 15 bases between. The CDR3 extends over 13 amino acids. Germline V gene data show CDR1 as SGHAT and CDR2 as FQNNGV. The DNA of the CDR3 is TGTGCCAGCAGCCCTGGGGACATAAGGGGCTACACCTTC. Encoded protein: CASSPGDIRGYTF. The whole variable domain, filled in from reference TRBV11-2 and TRBJ1-2, reads EAGVAQSPRYKIIEKRQSVAFWCNPISGHATLYWYQQILGQGPKLLIQFQNNGVVDDSQLPKDRFSAERLKGVDSTLKIQPAKLEDSAVYLCASSPGDIRGYTFGSGTRLTVV.

J is TRBJ2-5 and V is TRBV7-6, with 9 nucleotides matching TRBD1. This CDR3 spans 18 amino acids. With 0 bases clipped from V and 4 bases from J, the junction kept 12 bases outside the gene matches. Germline assignment: CDR1 SGHVS and CDR2 FNYEAQ. CDR3 sequence (DNA): TGTGCCAGCAGCTTAGCCTATACTCCTCGGGGACAGGGAGAGACCCAGTACTTC. This encodes CASSLAYTPRGQGETQYF.

This chain joins TRBV5-1 and TRBJ1-1, with D unclear. The CDR3 extends over 14 amino acids. Germline CDR1 reads SGHRS; CDR2 reads YFSETQ. With 7 bases removed from V and 5 bases from J, the gap between germline ends came to 18 bases. CDR3 region: CASESGSTGTEAFF. In nucleotides, the CDR3 is TGCGCCAGCGAAAGTGGATCCACGGGAACTGAAGCTTTCTTT.

The V gene is TRBV30, the J gene TRBJ1-2; no reliable D call. Germline CDR1 and CDR2: GTSNPN and SVGIG (reference sequence). The CDR3 extends over 13 amino acids. V lost 8 bases, J lost 6 bases, and 19 bases lay in between. CDR3: CAGSQEDWNGYTF. In DNA, the CDR3 is TGTGCCGGATCCCAGGAGGATTGGAATGGCTACACCTTC.

This chain joins TRBV7-2 and TRBJ2-5, with TRBD2 matching 9 bases. The CDR3 is made up of 14 amino acids. From germline, CDR1 is SGHTA and CDR2 FQGNSA. With 1 base clipped from V and 9 bases from J, the junction kept 6 bases outside the gene matches. CDR3 in DNA: TGTGCCAGCAGCTTAGAGAGTAGCGGGAGAGCCCAGTACTTC. It encodes CASSLESSGRAQYF. The whole variable domain, remainder taken from reference TRBV7-2 and TRBJ2-5, is GAGVSQSPSNKVTEKGKDVELRCDPISGHTALYWYRQSLGQGLEFLIYFQGNSAPDKSGLPSDRFSAERTGGSVSTLTIQRTQQEDSAVYLCASSLESSGRAQYFGPGTRLLVL.

The chain has TRBV7-2 and TRBJ2-1, with 7 bases fitting TRBD1. V lost 5 bases to trimming and J lost 4 bases; unmatched junction nucleotides: 11. The CDR3 has 16 amino acids. The germline gives CDR1 SGHTA, CDR2 FQGNSA. CDR3 nucleotides: TGTGCCAGCAGCGGCCCCCGGGACAGAATTTACAATGAGCAGTTCTTC. It is translated as CASSGPRDRIYNEQFF.

The V gene is TRBV10-3, the J gene TRBJ1-1; D is uncertain. The CDR3 is 17 amino acids. The V gene lost 0 bases and the J gene lost 5 bases, with 19 bases spanning the gap. CDR1 and CDR2 (germline): ENHRY, SYGVKD. Written as DNA, the CDR3 is TGTGCCATCAGTGAGTCGCTGAGATCTCCAGGTGGGACTGAAGCTTTCTTT. It is translated as CAISESLRSPGGTEAFF.

The chain links TRBV6-4 to TRBJ2-1, with D perhaps matching TRBD2 (6 bases). V lost 4 bases to trimming and J lost 4 bases, with 11 bases between them. This CDR3 region has 14 residues. Per the germline V gene, CDR1 is MRHNA and CDR2 is SNTAGT. CDR3 nucleotides: TGTGCCAGCAGTGCGGGGGTGGGTTACAATGAGCAGTTCTTC. Amino acid sequence: CASSAGVGYNEQFF.

This chain connects TRBV19 to TRBJ1-6, with TRBD1 matching 7 bases. From germline, CDR1 is LNHDA and CDR2 SQIVND (reference sequence). V shed 2 bases, J shed 7 bases, and the junction held 8 bases outside the gene matches. CDR3 size: 16 residues. DNA for the CDR3: TGTGCCAGTAGTATAACTACAGGGGATGCAAATTCACCCCTCCACTTT. It codes for CASSITTGDANSPLHF.

The chain uses TRBV18 and TRBJ1-2, with D possibly TRBD1 on 5 matching bases. The CDR3 contains 16 residues. CDR1 KGHSH and CDR2 LQKENI come from the germline V gene. The V end was cut by 4 bases, the J end by 3 bases, with 18 bases between. The CDR3 spells CASSRKQAEVDYGYTF. CDR3 sequence (DNA): TGTGCCAGCTCACGGAAACAGGCAGAGGTCGACTATGGCTACACCTTC.

The gene calls are TRBV11-3 and TRBJ1-2; no definite D call. V shed 5 bases and J shed 7 bases, with 11 bases lying between them. CDR1 and CDR2 (germline): SGHNT, YENEEA. The CDR3 runs 12 residues. The DNA of the CDR3 is TGTGCCAGCAGCCAGCGGGAGGCTGGCTACACCTTC. Translated: CASSQREAGYTF.

CDR3: CAWSVGGISATDTQYF. In nucleotides, the CDR3 is TGTGCCTGGAGTGTAGGAGGGATATCCGCCACAGATACGCAGTATTTT. V is TRBV30 and J is TRBJ2-3; possibly TRBD2 for D (6 bases). The CDR3 runs to 16 residues. Trimming shortened V by 0 bases and J by 2 bases, and 15 bases separated the two germline ends. The germline V gene has CDR1 GTSNPN and CDR2 SVGIG (reference sequence). The whole variable domain, filled in from reference TRBV30 and TRBJ2-3, reads SQTIHQWPATLVQPVGSPLSLECTVEGTSNPNLYWYRQAAGRGLQLLFYSVGIGQISSEVPQNLSASRPQDRQFILSSKKLLLSDSGFYLCAWSVGGISATDTQYFGPGTRLTVL.